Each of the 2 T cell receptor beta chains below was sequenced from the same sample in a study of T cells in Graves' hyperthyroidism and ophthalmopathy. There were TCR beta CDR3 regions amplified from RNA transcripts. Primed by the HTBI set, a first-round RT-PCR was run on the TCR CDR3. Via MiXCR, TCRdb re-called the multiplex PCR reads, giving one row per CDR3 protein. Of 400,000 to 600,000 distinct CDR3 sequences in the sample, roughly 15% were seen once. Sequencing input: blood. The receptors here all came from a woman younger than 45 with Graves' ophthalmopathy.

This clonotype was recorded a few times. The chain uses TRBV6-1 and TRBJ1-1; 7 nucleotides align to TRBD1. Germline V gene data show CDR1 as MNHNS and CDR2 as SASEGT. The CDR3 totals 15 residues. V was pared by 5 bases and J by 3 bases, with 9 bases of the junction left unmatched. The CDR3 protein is CASSSFYRGDTEAFF. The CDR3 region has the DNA TGTGCCAGCAGTTCATTCTACAGGGGTGACACTGAAGCTTTCTTT.

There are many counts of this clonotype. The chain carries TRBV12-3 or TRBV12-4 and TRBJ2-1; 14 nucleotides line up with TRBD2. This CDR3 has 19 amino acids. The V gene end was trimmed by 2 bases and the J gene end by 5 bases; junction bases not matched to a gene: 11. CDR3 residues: CASSLLKMTSGRAHNEQFF. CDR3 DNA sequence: TGTGCCAGCAGTTTATTGAAAATGACTAGCGGGAGGGCTCACAATGAGCAGTTCTTC.